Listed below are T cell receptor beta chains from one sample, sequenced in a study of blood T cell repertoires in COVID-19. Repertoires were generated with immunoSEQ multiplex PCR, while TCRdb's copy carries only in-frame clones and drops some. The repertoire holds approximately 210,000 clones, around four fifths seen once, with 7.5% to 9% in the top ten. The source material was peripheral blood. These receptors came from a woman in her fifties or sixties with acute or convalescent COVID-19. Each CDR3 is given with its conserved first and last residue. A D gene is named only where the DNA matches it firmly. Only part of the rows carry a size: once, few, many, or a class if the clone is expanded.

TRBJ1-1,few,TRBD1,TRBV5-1,TGCGCCAGCAGCGACAGGGTGACCACTGAAGCTTTCTTT,CASSDRVTTEAFF
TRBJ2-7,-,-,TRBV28,TGTGCCAGCAGTTTGGGCATCTACGAGCAGTACTTC,CASSLGIYEQYF
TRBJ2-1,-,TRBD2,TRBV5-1,TGCGCCAGCAGCTTGGTAGTAGGGGTAGCGGGAGGGCTGAATGAGCAGTTCTTC,CASSLVVGVAGGLNEQFF
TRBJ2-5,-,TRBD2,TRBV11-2,TGTGCCAGCAGCTCCCGGGGGAGGGAACGTCAAGAGACCCAGTACTTC,CASSSRGRERQETQYF
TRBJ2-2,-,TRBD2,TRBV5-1,TGCGCCAGCAGCATACTAGCGGGAGCGACGAACACCGGGGAGCTGTTTTTT,CASSILAGATNTGELFF
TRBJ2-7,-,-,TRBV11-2,TGTGCCAGCAGCCCCTTCGGGGGTGGGGAGCAGTACTTC,CASSPFGGGEQYF
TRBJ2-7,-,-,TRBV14,TGTGCCAGCAGCCTTCAGGGATCAGGCGACGAGCAGTACTTC,CASSLQGSGDEQYF
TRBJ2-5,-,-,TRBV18,TGTGCCAGCTCACCAAGGGAACTAGAAGGAGAGACCCAGTACTTC,CASSPRELEGETQYF
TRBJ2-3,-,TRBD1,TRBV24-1,TGTGCCACCAGTGACTACAGGGGCGCGGGAGATACGCAGTATTTT,CATSDYRGAGDTQYF
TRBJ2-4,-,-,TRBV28,TGTGCCAGCAGTTTAATAGGAGAAGGAAACATTCAGTACTTC,CASSLIGEGNIQYF
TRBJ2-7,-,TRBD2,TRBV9,TGTGCCAGCAGCCCATCGGGACTAGCGAACTACGAGCAGTACTTC,CASSPSGLANYEQYF
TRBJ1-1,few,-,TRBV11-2,TGTGCCAGCAGCCCTTTGGGGAGGACTGAAGCTTTCTTT,CASSPLGRTEAFF
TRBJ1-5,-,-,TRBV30,TGTGCCTGGAGTGTACCCCGGGTTGGCAATCAGCCCCAGCATTTT,CAWSVPRVGNQPQHF
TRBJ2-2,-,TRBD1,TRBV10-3,TGTGCCATCAGCGGACAGGCGAACACCGGGGAGCTGTTTTTT,CAISGQANTGELFF
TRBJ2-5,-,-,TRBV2,TGTGCCAGCCGAATGGAGGGGAGGGACACGGAGACCCAGTACTTC,CASRMEGRDTETQYF
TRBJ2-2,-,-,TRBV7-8,TGTGCCAGCAGCTTTAGCGGTTCGAACACCGGGGAGCTGTTTTTT,CASSFSGSNTGELFF
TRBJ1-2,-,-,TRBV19,TGTGCCTCCCAGTCGGGTCGGTATGGCTACACCTTC,CASQSGRYGYTF